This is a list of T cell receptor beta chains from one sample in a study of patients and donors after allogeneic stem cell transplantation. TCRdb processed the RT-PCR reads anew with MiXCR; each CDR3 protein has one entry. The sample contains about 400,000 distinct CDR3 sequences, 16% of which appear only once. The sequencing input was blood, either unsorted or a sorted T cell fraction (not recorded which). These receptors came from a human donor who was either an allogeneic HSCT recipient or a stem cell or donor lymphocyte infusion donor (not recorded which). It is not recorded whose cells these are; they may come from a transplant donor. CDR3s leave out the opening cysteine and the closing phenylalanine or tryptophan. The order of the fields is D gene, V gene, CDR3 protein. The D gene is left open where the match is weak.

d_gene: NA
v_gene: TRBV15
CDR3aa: ATSRVSFSYNEQF

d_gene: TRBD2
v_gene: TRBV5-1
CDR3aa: ASSLEPGLAAEQY

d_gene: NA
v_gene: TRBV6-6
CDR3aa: ASSYSSRDEQY

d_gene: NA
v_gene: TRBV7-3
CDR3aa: ASSVGPESYNEQF

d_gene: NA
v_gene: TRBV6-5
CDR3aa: ASSYSGRAAGYT

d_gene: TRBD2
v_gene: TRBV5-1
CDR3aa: ASSWTSTTDTQY

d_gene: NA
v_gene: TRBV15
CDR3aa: ATSSTTGKVVKNIQY

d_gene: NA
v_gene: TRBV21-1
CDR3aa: ASSKRAAKAGELF

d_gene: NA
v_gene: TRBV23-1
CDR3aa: ATETNREDADTQY

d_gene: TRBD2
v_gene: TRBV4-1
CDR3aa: ASSQPSGSSYNEQF

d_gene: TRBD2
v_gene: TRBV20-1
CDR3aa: SAQSSGRTDTQY

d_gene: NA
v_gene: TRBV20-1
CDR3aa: SARDRDGSSYEQY

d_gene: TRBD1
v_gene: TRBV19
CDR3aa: ASSITQGAIEAF

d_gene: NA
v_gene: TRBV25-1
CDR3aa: ASSDPGPSTDTQY

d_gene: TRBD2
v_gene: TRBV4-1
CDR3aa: ASSQDGLAGETQY

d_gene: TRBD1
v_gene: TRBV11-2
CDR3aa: ASSPPWTGGTDTQY

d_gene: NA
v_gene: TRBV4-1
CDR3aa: ASSPLAPGADTQY

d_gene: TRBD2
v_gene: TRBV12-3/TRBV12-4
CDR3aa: ASSFRLAGGNEQF

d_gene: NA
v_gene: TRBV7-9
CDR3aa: ASSLEVEDSYEQY

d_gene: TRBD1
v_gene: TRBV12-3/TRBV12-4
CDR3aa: ASSFRGQGTDTQY

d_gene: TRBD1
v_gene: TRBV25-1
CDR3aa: ASSPPGQLNTEAF

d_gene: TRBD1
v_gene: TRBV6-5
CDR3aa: ASSSGQGGNEKLF

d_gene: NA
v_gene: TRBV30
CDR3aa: AWSGTVNTEAF

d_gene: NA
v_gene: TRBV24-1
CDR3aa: ATSDYRYQETQY

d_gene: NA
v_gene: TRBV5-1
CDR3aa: ASSLLQPSYNEQF

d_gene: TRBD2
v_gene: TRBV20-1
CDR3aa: SARVTSGGPYNEQF

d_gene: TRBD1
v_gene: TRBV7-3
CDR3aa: ASSLTPGQGGGGYT

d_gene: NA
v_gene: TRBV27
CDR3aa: ASSLVERALREQY

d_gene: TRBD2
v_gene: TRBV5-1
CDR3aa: ASSLGASGPAYEQY

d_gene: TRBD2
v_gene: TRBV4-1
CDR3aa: ASSQDGTSGNEQF

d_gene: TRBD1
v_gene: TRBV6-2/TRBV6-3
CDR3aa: ASSPNTGTGNNEQF

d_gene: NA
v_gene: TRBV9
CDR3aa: ASSPQPAVYGYT

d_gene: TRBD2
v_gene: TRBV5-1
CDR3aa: ASSLGLAGSPSSTDTQY

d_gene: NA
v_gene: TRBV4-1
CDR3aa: ASSPSASHYEQY

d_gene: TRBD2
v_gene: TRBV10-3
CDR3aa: AIRAAGGRSAYEQY

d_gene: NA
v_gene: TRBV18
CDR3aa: ASSPHSQGSYEQY

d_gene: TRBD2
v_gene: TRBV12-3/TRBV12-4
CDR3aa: ASNFLAGSSYNEQF

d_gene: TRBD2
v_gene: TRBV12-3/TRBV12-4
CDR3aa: ASSTRLAGFSYNEQF

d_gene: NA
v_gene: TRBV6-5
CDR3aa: ASSYDQGGLRQTQY

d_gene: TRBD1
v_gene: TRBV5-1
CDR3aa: ASSPNDREAGNTIY

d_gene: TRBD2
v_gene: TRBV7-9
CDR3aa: ASSTGLAENNEQF

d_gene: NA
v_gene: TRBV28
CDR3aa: ASSLKQGVNQPQH

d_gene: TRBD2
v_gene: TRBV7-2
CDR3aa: ASSLGRGLGKVEQF

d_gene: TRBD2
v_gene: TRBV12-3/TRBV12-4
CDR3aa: ASSLQRGLNIEQF

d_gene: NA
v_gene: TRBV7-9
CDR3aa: ASSFSRLNTGELF